Listed here are 5 T cell receptor beta chains from one sample, sequenced in a study of response to subunit inactivated influenza vaccine. TCRdb itself ran the RT-PCR reads through MiXCR, one entry per CDR3 protein. The profile shows about 540,000 distinct CDR3 sequences, 20% to 25% of them singletons. These same records also appear under a second study, on T cells expressing NK-cell markers. That paper adds: The authors generated TCR beta cDNA through 5'RACE template switching with UMIs.

Sequencing used CD4+ T cells sorted from PBMCs, obtained 11 to 12 days after vaccination. The receptors come from a man between 45 and 60 years old who received an inactivated influenza vaccine.

The chain employs TRBV27 and TRBJ2-6, with D perhaps being TRBD1 or TRBD2 (7 bases each). Germline CDR1 MNHEY, CDR2 SMNVEV (reference sequence). The CDR3 is 17 amino acids. With 3 bases removed from V and 0 bases from J, the gap between germline ends came to 12 bases. The CDR3 sequence: CASSFRGRGSGANVLTF. CDR3 DNA sequence: TGTGCCAGCAGTTTCAGGGGGAGGGGCTCTGGGGCCAACGTCCTGACTTTC.

The chain recombines TRBV5-1 with TRBJ1-1, with TRBD1 matching 7 bases. Germline V gene lookup returns CDR1 SGHRS and CDR2 YFSETQ. Trimming at V came to 2 bases and at J to 5 bases, leaving 9 bases not matched to a gene. The CDR3 covers 15 residues. CDR3 nucleotides: TGCGCCAGCAGCTTTACCCAGGGGGGAAGGACTGAAGCTTTCTTT. Its translation is CASSFTQGGRTEAFF.

The table lists this clonotype with a few counts. The chain has TRBV12-3 or TRBV12-4 and TRBJ1-3; D remains ambiguous. V dropped 5 bases and J dropped 2 bases, with 13 bases sitting between them. This CDR3 spans 15 amino acids. The CDR3 DNA reads as TGTGCCAGCAGTGCCAGCATAGTAACTGGAAACACCATATATTTT. This translates into CASSASIVTGNTIYF.

The chain carries TRBV5-4 and TRBJ1-4, with unresolved D. The V gene lost 4 bases and the J gene lost 8 bases, with 18 bases spanning the gap. The CDR3 sequence is 15 residues long. The V gene's germline CDR1 is SGHNT and CDR2 YYREEE (reference sequence). CDR3 amino acids: CASSPDFGIGEKLFF. The CDR3 coding sequence is TGTGCCAGCAGCCCCGATTTTGGAATTGGAGAAAAACTGTTTTTT.

The sample holds many counts of this clonotype. V usage is TRBV5-1 and J usage is TRBJ2-7; D might be TRBD1 or TRBD2, each matching 5 bases. This CDR3 has 14 amino acids. The V end lost 3 bases, the J end lost 4 bases, and 14 bases lay between the germline ends. Germline CDR1 is SGHRS and CDR2 is YFSETQ. The CDR3 DNA sequence: TGCGCCAGCAGCTCCGGGACGGTTTCGTACGAGCAGTACTTC. This gives the protein CASSSGTVSYEQYF.